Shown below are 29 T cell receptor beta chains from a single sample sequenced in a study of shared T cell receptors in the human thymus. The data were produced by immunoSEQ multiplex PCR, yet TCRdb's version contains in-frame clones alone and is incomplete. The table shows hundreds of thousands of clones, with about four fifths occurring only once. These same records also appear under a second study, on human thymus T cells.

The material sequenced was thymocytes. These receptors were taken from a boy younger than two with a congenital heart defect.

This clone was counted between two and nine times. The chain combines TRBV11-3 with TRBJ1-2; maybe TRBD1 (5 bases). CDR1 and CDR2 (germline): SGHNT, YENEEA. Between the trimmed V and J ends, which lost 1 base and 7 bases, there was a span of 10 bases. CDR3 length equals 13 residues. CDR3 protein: CASSLVARVGYTF. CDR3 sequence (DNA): TGTGCCAGCAGCTTAGTCGCCAGGGTTGGCTACACCTTC. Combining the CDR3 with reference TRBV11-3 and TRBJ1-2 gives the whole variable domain EAGVVQSPRYKIIEKKQPVAFWCNPISGHNTLYWYLQNLGQGPELLIRYENEEAVDDSQLPKDRFSAERLKGVDSTLKIQPAELGDSAVYLCASSLVARVGYTFGSGTRLTVV.

CDR3 in amino acids: CASSSPGTNYNEQFF. The CDR3 region has the DNA TGTGCCAGCAGTTCTCCCGGGACAAACTACAATGAGCAGTTCTTC. The chain uses TRBV28 and TRBJ2-1, with D possibly matching TRBD1 (6 bases). The V and J ends lost 4 bases and 3 bases respectively, with 13 bases between them. CDR1 is MDHEN, CDR2 SYDVKM, per germline. The CDR3 has 15 residues. The full variable domain, rest sourced from reference TRBV28 and TRBJ2-1, is DVKVTQSSRYLVKRTGEKVFLECVQDMDHENMFWYRQDPGLGLRLIYFSYDVKMKEKGDIPEGYSVSREKKERFSLILESASTNQTSMYLCASSSPGTNYNEQFFGPGTRLTVL.

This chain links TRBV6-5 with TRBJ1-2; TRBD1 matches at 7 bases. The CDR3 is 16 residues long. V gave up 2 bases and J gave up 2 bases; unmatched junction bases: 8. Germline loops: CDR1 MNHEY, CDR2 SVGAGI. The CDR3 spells CASSYRDSLLNYGYTF. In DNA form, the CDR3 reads TGTGCCAGCAGTTACCGGGACAGCCTCTTAAACTATGGCTACACCTTC.

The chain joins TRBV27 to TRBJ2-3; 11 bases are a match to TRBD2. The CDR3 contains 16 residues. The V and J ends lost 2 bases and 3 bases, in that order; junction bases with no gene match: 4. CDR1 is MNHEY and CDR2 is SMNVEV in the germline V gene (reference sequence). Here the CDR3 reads CASSLTSGRGTDTQYF. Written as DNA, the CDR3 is TGTGCCAGCAGTTTAACTAGCGGGAGAGGAACAGATACGCAGTATTTT.

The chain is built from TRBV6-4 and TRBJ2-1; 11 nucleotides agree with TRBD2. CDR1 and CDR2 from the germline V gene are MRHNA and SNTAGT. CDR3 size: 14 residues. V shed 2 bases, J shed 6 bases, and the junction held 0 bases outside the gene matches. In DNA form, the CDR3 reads TGTGCCAGCAGTGACACTAGCGGGAGCAATGAGCAGTTCTTC. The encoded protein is CASSDTSGSNEQFF.

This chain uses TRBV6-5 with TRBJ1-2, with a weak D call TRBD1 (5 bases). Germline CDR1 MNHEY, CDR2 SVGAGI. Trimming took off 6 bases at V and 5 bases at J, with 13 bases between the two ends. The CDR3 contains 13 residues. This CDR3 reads CASSPWGGYGYTF. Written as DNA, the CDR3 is TGTGCCAGCAGCCCTTGGGGGGGGTATGGCTACACCTTC.

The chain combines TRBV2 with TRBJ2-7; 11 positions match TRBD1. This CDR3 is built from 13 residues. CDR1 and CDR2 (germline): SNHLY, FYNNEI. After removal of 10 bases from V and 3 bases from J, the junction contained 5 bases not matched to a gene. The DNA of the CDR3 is TGTGCCACTACCGGGACAGGGGGCTACGAGCAGTACTTC. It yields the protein CATTGTGGYEQYF.

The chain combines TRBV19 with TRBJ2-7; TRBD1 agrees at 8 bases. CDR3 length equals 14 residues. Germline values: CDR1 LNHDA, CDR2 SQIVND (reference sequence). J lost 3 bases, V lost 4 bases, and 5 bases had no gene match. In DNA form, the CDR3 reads TGTGCCAGTAGTACCAGGACAGGGCGCTACGAGCAGTACTTC. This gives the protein CASSTRTGRYEQYF.

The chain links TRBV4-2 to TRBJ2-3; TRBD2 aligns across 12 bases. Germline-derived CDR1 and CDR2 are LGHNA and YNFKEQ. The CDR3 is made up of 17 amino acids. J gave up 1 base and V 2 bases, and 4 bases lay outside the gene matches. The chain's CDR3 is CASSQTGLAGGTDTQYF. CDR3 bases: TGTGCCAGCAGCCAAACGGGACTAGCGGGTGGCACAGATACGCAGTATTTT.

CDR3 DNA: TGTGCCAGTAGTTTTGGGACAGGGGTCTCCTACAATGAGCAGTTCTTC. Its protein is CASSFGTGVSYNEQFF. The V and J genes are TRBV19 and TRBJ2-1; 10 bases match TRBD1. The CDR3 contains 16 residues. V gave up 5 bases and J gave up 0 bases; unmatched junction bases: 4. The germline CDR1 and CDR2 sequences are LNHDA and SQIVND (reference sequence).

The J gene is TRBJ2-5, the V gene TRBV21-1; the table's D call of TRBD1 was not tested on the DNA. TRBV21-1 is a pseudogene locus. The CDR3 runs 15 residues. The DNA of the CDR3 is TGTGCCAGCAGCAAAGTCGGGGACAGTCAAGAGACCCAGTACTTC. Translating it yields CASSKVGDSQETQYF.

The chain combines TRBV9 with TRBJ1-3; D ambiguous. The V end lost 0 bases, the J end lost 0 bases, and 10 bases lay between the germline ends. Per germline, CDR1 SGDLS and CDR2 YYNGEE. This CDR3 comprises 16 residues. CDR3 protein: CASSVAHYSSGNTIYF. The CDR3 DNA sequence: TGTGCCAGCAGCGTAGCCCACTATAGCTCTGGAAACACCATATATTTT.

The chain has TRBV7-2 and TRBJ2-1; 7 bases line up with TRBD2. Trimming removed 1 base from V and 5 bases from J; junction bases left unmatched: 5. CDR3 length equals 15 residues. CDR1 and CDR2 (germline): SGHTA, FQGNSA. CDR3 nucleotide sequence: TGTGCCAGCAGCTTAGGTGGGACTACAAACAATGAGCAGTTCTTC. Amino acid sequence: CASSLGGTTNNEQFF.

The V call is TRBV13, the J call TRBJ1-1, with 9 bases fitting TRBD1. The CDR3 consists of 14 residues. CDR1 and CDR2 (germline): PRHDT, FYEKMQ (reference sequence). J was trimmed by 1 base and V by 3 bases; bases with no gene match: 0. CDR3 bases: TGTGCCAGCAGCTTGGGACAGGGGAACACTGAAGCTTTCTTT. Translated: CASSLGQGNTEAFF.

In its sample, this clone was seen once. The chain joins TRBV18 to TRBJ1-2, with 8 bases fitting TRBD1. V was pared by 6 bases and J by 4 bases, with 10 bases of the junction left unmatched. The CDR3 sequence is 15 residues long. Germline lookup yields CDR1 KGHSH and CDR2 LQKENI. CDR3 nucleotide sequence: TGTGCCAGCTCCTCGACAGGGGCCGGAGGCTATGGCTACACCTTC. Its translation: CASSSTGAGGYGYTF.

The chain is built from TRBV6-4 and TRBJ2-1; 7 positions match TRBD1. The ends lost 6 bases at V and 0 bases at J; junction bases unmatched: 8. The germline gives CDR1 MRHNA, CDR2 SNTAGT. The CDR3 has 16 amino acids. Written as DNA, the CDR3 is TGTGCCAGCAGCCTTGGACAGGTTAGCTCCTACAATGAGCAGTTCTTC. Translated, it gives CASSLGQVSSYNEQFF.

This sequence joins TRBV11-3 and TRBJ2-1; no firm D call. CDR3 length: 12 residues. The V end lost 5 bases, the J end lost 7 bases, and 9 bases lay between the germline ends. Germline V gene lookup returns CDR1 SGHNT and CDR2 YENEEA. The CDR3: CASSLVRNEQFF. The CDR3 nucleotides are TGTGCCAGCAGCCTAGTTAGAAATGAGCAGTTCTTC.

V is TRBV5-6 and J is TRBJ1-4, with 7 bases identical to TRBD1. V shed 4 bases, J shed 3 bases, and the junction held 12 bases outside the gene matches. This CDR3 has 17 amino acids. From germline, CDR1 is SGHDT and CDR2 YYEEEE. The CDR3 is CASSSAPGTASNEKLFF. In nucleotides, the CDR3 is TGTGCCAGCAGCAGTGCCCCGGGGACAGCCTCTAATGAAAAACTGTTTTTT.

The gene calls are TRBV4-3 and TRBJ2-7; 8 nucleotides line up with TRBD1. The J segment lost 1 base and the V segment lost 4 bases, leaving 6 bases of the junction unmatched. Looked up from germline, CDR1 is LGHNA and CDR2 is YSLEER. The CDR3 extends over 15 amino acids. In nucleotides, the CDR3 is TGCGCCAGCAGCCTCGCCAGGACAGGGTCCTACGAGCAGTACTTC. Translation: CASSLARTGSYEQYF.

CDR3 protein: CASSLPGGLAIYNEQFF. DNA of the CDR3: TGCGCCAGCAGCTTGCCCGGGGGACTAGCAATATACAATGAGCAGTTCTTC. The chain links TRBV5-1 to TRBJ2-1, with TRBD2 matching over 9 bases. Per germline, CDR1 SGHRS and CDR2 YFSETQ. V shed 1 base and J 4 bases; nucleotides not matched to a gene: 9. The CDR3 consists of 17 residues.

The CDR3 reads CASSEPTGAGGRYNEQFF. CDR3 bases: TGCGCCAGCAGTGAGCCCACCGGGGCCGGGGGGAGATACAATGAGCAGTTCTTC. V and J are TRBV10-2 and TRBJ2-1; the match to TRBD2 covers 7 bases. Germline trimming cut 2 bases from V and 4 bases from J; bases unmatched to any gene: 14. The CDR3 has 18 amino acids. The germline gives CDR1 WSHSY, CDR2 SAAADI.

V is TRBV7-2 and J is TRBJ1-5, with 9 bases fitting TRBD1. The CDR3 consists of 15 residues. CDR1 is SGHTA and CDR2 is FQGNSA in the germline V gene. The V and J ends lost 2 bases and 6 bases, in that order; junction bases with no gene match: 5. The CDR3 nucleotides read TGTGCCAGCAGCTTATTTGGGACAGGGAGTCAGCCCCAGCATTTT. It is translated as CASSLFGTGSQPQHF.

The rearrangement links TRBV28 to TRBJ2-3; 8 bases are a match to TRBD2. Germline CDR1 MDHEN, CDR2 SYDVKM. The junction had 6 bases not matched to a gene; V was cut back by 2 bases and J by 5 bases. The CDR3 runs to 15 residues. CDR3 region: CASSLRREDKDTQYF. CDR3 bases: TGTGCCAGCAGTTTAAGGCGGGAGGATAAAGATACGCAGTATTTT.

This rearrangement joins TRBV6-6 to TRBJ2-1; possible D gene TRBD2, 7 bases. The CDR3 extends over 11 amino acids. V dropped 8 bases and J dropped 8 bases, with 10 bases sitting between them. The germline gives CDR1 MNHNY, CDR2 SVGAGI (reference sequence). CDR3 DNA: TGTGCCAGCCTAGGGGGGGATGAGCAGTTCTTC. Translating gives CASLGGDEQFF.

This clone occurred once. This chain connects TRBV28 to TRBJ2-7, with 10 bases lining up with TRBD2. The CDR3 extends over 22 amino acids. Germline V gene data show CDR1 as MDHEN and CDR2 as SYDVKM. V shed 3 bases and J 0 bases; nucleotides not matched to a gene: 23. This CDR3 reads CASSFGDRVAGGHSESSYEQYF. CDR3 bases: TGTGCCAGCAGTTTTGGGGACAGAGTAGCGGGAGGTCATAGTGAAAGCTCCTACGAGCAGTACTTC.

CDR3 residues: CSVEDGTGGTGELFF. DNA for the CDR3: TGCAGCGTTGAAGATGGGACAGGGGGAACCGGGGAGCTGTTTTTT. The chain employs TRBV29-1 and TRBJ2-2; TRBD1 agrees at 11 bases. CDR3 length equals 15 residues. V lost 0 bases to trimming and J lost 5 bases; unmatched junction nucleotides: 2. CDR1 is SQVTM and CDR2 is ANQGSEA in the germline V gene.

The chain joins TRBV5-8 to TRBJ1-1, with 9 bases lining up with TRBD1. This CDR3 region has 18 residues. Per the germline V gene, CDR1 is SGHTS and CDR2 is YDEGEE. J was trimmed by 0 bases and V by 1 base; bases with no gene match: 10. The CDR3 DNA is TGTGCCAGCAGCTTGCGGATCGAAACAGGGGGCCTGAACACTGAAGCTTTCTTT. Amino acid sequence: CASSLRIETGGLNTEAFF.

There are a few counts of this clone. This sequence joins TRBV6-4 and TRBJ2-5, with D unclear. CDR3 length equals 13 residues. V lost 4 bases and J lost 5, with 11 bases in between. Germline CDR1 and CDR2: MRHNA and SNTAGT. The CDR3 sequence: CASSVAPGETQYF. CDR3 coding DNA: TGTGCCAGCAGTGTAGCACCCGGGGAGACCCAGTACTTC.

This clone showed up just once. DNA of the CDR3: TGTGCCAGCAGCTTAGTCGGGACAGCCCAAGAGACCCAGTACTTC. It yields the protein CASSLVGTAQETQYF. The chain uses TRBV7-9 and TRBJ2-5; 7 bases map to TRBD1. V lost 1 base and J lost 1; bases outside the gene matches: 3. CDR1 is SEHNR, CDR2 FQNEAQ, per germline (reference sequence). CDR3 length: 15 residues.